The clone carrying this T cell receptor (beta chain) was seen a single time. Its antigen is as yet unknown. The CDR3 is 13 amino acids. Donors were drawn from the approximately 110-subject validation cohort, separate from the approximately 670-subject first cohort. The sample belongs to a study of cytomegalovirus exposure and HLA in healthy donors. Study conclusions and caveats: The classifier reportedly diagnosed cytomegalovirus status with high specificity and sensitivity. Within the 130 or so validation repertoires, first-cohort TCR clusters tended to co-occur, according to a later analysis. Associated with cytomegalovirus, according to the listing, were fewer than 200 TCR beta chains.

Repertoires were generated with immunoSEQ multiplex PCR, while TCRdb's copy carries only in-frame clones and drops some. The repertoire has about 130,000 clones, approximately 92% of them found once; the top ten carry roughly 1.2%. The chain couples TRBV21-1 to TRBJ1-6. TRBV21-1 is a documented pseudogene. The specimen was PBMCs. The receptor's source is a young woman in good health and CMV-seronegative. CDR3 coding DNA: TGTGCCAGCGGGCCGGGGAATAATTCACCCCTCCACTTT. It codes for CASGPGNNSPLHF.